The rows below give T cell receptor beta chains drawn from one sample of a study of T and B cells in COVID-19 patients. MiXCR, applied by TCRdb to the multiplex PCR reads, yields one record per CDR3 protein. The table lists some 14,000 distinct CDR3 sequences, less than 35% of them singletons. Sequencing input: blood. The receptors originated from a human donor who had recovered from COVID-19. Both conserved end residues are part of each CDR3. The D gene is left open where the match is weak. Size values are once, few and many counts, or a class for expanded clones, and some rows have none.

v_call: TRBV19; j_call: TRBJ1-1; d_call: .; cdr3_length: 13; clone_size: .; cdr3_nt: TGTGCCAGTAGTCTCCGGGACGGAACTGAAGCTTTCTTT; cdr3_aa: CASSLRDGTEAFF
v_call: TRBV5-1; j_call: TRBJ1-2; d_call: .; cdr3_length: 15; clone_size: .; cdr3_nt: TGCGCCAGCAGCCCAGGACAGTTTCTGAGCTATGGCTACACCTTC; cdr3_aa: CASSPGQFLSYGYTF
v_call: TRBV19; j_call: TRBJ1-2; d_call: TRBD1; cdr3_length: 14; clone_size: .; cdr3_nt: TGTGCCAGTATAAGCGCCGGGACAGGGGGCAGCTACACCTTC; cdr3_aa: CASISAGTGGSYTF
v_call: TRBV20-1; j_call: TRBJ1-6; d_call: TRBD1; cdr3_length: 15; clone_size: .; cdr3_nt: TGCAGTGCTCCGGGACAGAGCTCCTATAATTCACCCCTCCACTTT; cdr3_aa: CSAPGQSSYNSPLHF
v_call: TRBV6-2/TRBV6-3; j_call: TRBJ1-1; d_call: TRBD1; cdr3_length: 14; clone_size: .; cdr3_nt: TGTGCCAGCAGTTCCGGGACAGGGGGCACTGAAGCTTTCTTT; cdr3_aa: CASSSGTGGTEAFF
v_call: TRBV29-1; j_call: TRBJ2-5; d_call: TRBD2; cdr3_length: 12; clone_size: medium-sized; cdr3_nt: TGCAGCTCACGTAGCGGGCAAGAGACCCAGTACTTC; cdr3_aa: CSSRSGQETQYF
v_call: TRBV20-1; j_call: TRBJ2-7; d_call: .; cdr3_length: 14; clone_size: .; cdr3_nt: TGCAGTGCTAGAGATGTGAGGCCGATTTACGAGCAGTACTTC; cdr3_aa: CSARDVRPIYEQYF
v_call: TRBV6-1; j_call: TRBJ1-3; d_call: .; cdr3_length: 15; clone_size: .; cdr3_nt: TGTGCCAGCAGTTTGGCGAGGGTTGAAGGAAACACCATATATTTT; cdr3_aa: CASSLARVEGNTIYF
v_call: TRBV15; j_call: TRBJ1-2; d_call: .; cdr3_length: 16; clone_size: many; cdr3_nt: TGTGCCACCAGTCTACCCCCCAGGGCTGTTAACTATGGCTACACCTTC; cdr3_aa: CATSLPPRAVNYGYTF
v_call: TRBV6-5; j_call: TRBJ2-2; d_call: .; cdr3_length: 19; clone_size: many; cdr3_nt: TGTGCCAGCAGTTACGTCCCGTCGGGTCTGACCGCGAACACCGGGGAGCTGTTTTTT; cdr3_aa: CASSYVPSGLTANTGELFF
v_call: TRBV20-1; j_call: TRBJ2-2; d_call: TRBD2; cdr3_length: 14; clone_size: once; cdr3_nt: TGCAGTGCTAGGGGGACTAGCGGGGCCGGGGAGCTGTTTTTT; cdr3_aa: CSARGTSGAGELFF
v_call: TRBV5-1; j_call: TRBJ1-4; d_call: TRBD1; cdr3_length: 14; clone_size: .; cdr3_nt: TGCGCCAGCAGCTTGGATAGGGGGCACGAAAAACTGTTTTTT; cdr3_aa: CASSLDRGHEKLFF
v_call: TRBV4-2; j_call: TRBJ1-6; d_call: TRBD1; cdr3_length: 17; clone_size: once; cdr3_nt: TGTGCCCGCAGCCCAGAGGGGACAGGGCCCGCGAATTCACCCCTCCACTTT; cdr3_aa: CARSPEGTGPANSPLHF
v_call: TRBV30; j_call: TRBJ2-5; d_call: TRBD1; cdr3_length: 15; clone_size: many; cdr3_nt: TGTGCCTGGAGTCTTGGAACAGGGGTCGGGGAGACCCAGTACTTC; cdr3_aa: CAWSLGTGVGETQYF
v_call: TRBV5-5; j_call: TRBJ1-2; d_call: .; cdr3_length: 14; clone_size: .; cdr3_nt: TGCGCCAGCAGCCAAGATCGGGGAATTCATGGCTACACCTTC; cdr3_aa: CASSQDRGIHGYTF
v_call: TRBV18; j_call: TRBJ2-2; d_call: TRBD1; cdr3_length: 14; clone_size: few; cdr3_nt: TGTGCCAGTAAGGGGACAGGGAACACCGGGGAGCTGTTTTTT; cdr3_aa: CASKGTGNTGELFF
v_call: TRBV5-6; j_call: TRBJ2-3; d_call: TRBD1; cdr3_length: 14; clone_size: .; cdr3_nt: TGTGCCAGCAGCCCGGAGACAGGGGCAGATACGCAGTATTTT; cdr3_aa: CASSPETGADTQYF
v_call: TRBV12-3/TRBV12-4; j_call: TRBJ1-1; d_call: TRBD1; cdr3_length: 13; clone_size: many; cdr3_nt: TGTGCCAGCAGTAGAGGACAGGGGGAGGAAGCTTTCTTT; cdr3_aa: CASSRGQGEEAFF
v_call: TRBV27; j_call: TRBJ1-5; d_call: .; cdr3_length: 14; clone_size: few; cdr3_nt: TGTGCCAGCAGTCTCAGGGGTCACAATCAGCCCCAGCATTTT; cdr3_aa: CASSLRGHNQPQHF
v_call: TRBV6-1; j_call: TRBJ2-7; d_call: .; cdr3_length: 13; clone_size: few; cdr3_nt: TGTGCCAGCACCGACGGGTTTGTGGGCGAGCAGTACTTC; cdr3_aa: CASTDGFVGEQYF
v_call: TRBV6-5; j_call: TRBJ2-2; d_call: .; cdr3_length: 13; clone_size: .; cdr3_nt: TGTGCCAGCAGTGATTGGGGTGCCGGGGAGCTGTTTTTT; cdr3_aa: CASSDWGAGELFF
v_call: TRBV28; j_call: TRBJ2-2; d_call: TRBD2; cdr3_length: 15; clone_size: once; cdr3_nt: TGTGCCAGCACCACGGGGGGACTTAACACCGGGGAGCTGTTTTTT; cdr3_aa: CASTTGGLNTGELFF
v_call: TRBV29-1; j_call: TRBJ2-7; d_call: TRBD2; cdr3_length: 14; clone_size: .; cdr3_nt: TGCAGCGTACCGGGACTAGCGGGAGGTCGCGAGCAGTACTTC; cdr3_aa: CSVPGLAGGREQYF
v_call: TRBV6-5; j_call: TRBJ2-2; d_call: .; cdr3_length: 17; clone_size: medium-sized; cdr3_nt: TGTGCCAGCAGTTACAAGTCCGGGGGTTCTAGCACCGGGGAGCTGTTTTTT; cdr3_aa: CASSYKSGGSSTGELFF
v_call: TRBV5-1; j_call: TRBJ1-6; d_call: .; cdr3_length: 13; clone_size: .; cdr3_nt: TGCGCCAGCAGGTTGGGGGCGGGTTCACCCCTCCACTTT; cdr3_aa: CASRLGAGSPLHF
v_call: TRBV13; j_call: TRBJ1-4; d_call: TRBD1; cdr3_length: 14; clone_size: many; cdr3_nt: TGTGCCAGCAGCTCTAGAGGAGGGGGCCAGAAACTGTTTTTT; cdr3_aa: CASSSRGGGQKLFF
v_call: TRBV19; j_call: TRBJ1-1; d_call: TRBD1; cdr3_length: 13; clone_size: medium-sized; cdr3_nt: TGTGCCAGTAGTCCCTCGGGACAGCCTGAAGCTTTCTTT; cdr3_aa: CASSPSGQPEAFF